This TCR beta chain was sequenced in a study of T cell clonotyping in hematopoietic cell transplantation (dated by TCRdb to the early 2020s). For the study in its entirety: A total of 110 to 150 blood samples were collected in the study from around 40 consecutive transplant recipients and their related donors. Recruitment of patients was conducted between September 2015 and 2017, and follow-up was continued until late 2020 or death.

Overall study results and their limits: Recipient TCR diversity fell after transplant, with pathologically expanded clonotypes rising progressively from day 30 to day 180. Only a small fraction of recipient repertoires overlapped donor repertoires, with over 97% appearing de novo at the given depth. Inverse Simpson Index values from donors and from recipients before transplant predicted broader TCR repertoire diversity after transplant. The sample size was limited, and because cells were not sorted, the contributions of CD4 and CD8 repertoires could not be separated.

V is reduced by 0 bases and J by 7 bases, leaving a spacing of 13 bases between them. CDR1 is given as SGHAT and CDR2 as FQNNGV, both from the germline V gene. The CDR3, from cysteine to phenylalanine, totals 16 residues. This entry keeps only the CDR3 DNA: 48 bases, framed from base 1. TCR beta CDR3 regions were amplified from genomic DNA with the immunoSEQ assay, a bias-controlled multiplex PCR using V- and J-specific primers. A second PCR step added a proprietary barcode and Illumina adapter sequences to the CDR3 amplicons. An Illumina MiSeq instrument was used for sequencing of the CDR3 libraries. The paper's data handling went like this. Export and quality control were performed with immunoSEQ Analyzer 3.0, and downstream analyses were performed with R Bioconductor and Immunarch. Only productive rearrangements in the normalized downsampled data set were used to calculate repertoire metrics. In the normalized cohort, a clonotype counted as pathologically expanded if the clonotype was larger than 5 templates. Repertoire diversity was measured with the Inverse Simpson Index. To capture all clonotypes, CMV-specificity analyses were performed on the non-normalized data set. The source is immuneACCESS, and TCRdb retained only in-frame sequences with V and J called. Part of the clones is not carried over; for the studies checked, unresolved V genes explain less than half of this, and the remainder is unexplained. For V, J and clone size, that table is used; D and trimming come from the DNA. This sample gives 29,000 or so clones in total; about 94% of them show up just once. The top ten clones comprise approximately 12% of the sample.

Taken with the paper, the label for time point translates to: 100 days after allo-HCT. Blood from recipients was drawn about 28 days before transplant and again at days 30, 100 and 180 after transplant. Using Nuclei Lysis Solution, genomic DNA was extracted from unfractionated peripheral blood mononuclear cells that were either fresh or cryopreserved. This clone was picked up one time. Its specific antigen is unknown. No base qualities exist here, and no much larger clone lies one base off it. The sample in question was PBMCs, obtained 100 days after allogeneic stem cell transplant. The rearrangement joined TRBV11-2 to TRBJ1-6; TRBD1 is perhaps the D gene, given 6 matching bases. This TCR derives from a female patient in her 50s who had an allogeneic stem cell transplant from a related donor, so the T cells may come from the graft donor. Some clones in this sample may be carry-over from other donors' samples. The DNA sequence reads TGTGCCAGCAGCTTAGACGGCACAGGGCGGAATTCACCCCTCCACTTT. This translates into CASSLDGTGRNSPLHF.